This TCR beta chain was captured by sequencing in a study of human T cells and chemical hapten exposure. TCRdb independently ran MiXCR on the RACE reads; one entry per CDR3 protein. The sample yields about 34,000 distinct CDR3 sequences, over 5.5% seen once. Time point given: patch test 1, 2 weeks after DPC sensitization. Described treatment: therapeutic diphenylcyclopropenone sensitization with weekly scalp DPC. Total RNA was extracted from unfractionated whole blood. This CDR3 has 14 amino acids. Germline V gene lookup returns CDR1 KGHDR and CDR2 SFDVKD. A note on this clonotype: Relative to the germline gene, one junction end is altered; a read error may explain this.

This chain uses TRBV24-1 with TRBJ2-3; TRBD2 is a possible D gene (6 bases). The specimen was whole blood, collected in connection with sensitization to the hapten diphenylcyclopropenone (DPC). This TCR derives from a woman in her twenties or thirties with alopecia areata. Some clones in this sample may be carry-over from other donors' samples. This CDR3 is CTTTSGTPTDTQYF. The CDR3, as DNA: TGTACCACCACCTCCGGGACTCCCACAGATACGCAGTATTTT.